This TCR beta chain emerged from a study of patients and donors after allogeneic stem cell transplantation. In germline, CDR1 is MNHEY, CDR2 SVGAGI. This CDR3 has 18 amino acids. V was pared by 5 bases and J by 0 bases, with 17 bases between. TCRdb fed the RT-PCR reads into MiXCR, producing one record per CDR3 protein. The profile shows approximately 170,000 distinct CDR3 sequences, 30% of them singletons. The sequence came from a human donor who was either an allogeneic HSCT recipient or a stem cell or donor lymphocyte infusion donor (not recorded which). It is not recorded whose cells these are; they may come from a transplant donor. Input material: blood, either unsorted or a sorted T cell fraction (not recorded which). V gene TRBV6-5 combines with J gene TRBJ1-6; D unclear. In DNA form, the CDR3 reads TGTGCCAGCAGTACCCCCGGCACAGTCCGCTCCTATAATTCACCCCTCCACTTT. This gives the protein CASSTPGTVRSYNSPLHF.